This T cell receptor beta chain was obtained from a study of shared clonotypes between healthy human individuals. Study findings and constraints: It was only blood that was sampled, and tissue repertoires likely differ.

On this clone: Its antigen is unknown.

At deep level, the assay was performed. The data were produced by immunoSEQ multiplex PCR, yet TCRdb's version contains in-frame clones alone and is incomplete. The profile shows roughly 520,000 clones, about 96% of them singletons. Sequenced input: naive CD4+ T cells sorted from blood. Subset of the sample: CD45RA+ positively selected. The sequence was collected from a woman in her twenties or thirties in good health.

DNA of the CDR3: TGTGCCAGCAGTGACCTGGGGTTAGAGCAGTACTTC. Translation: CASSDLGLEQYF. V usage is TRBV2 and J usage is TRBJ2-7; D unclear. The ends were cut back, 3 bases at V and 7 bases at J, with 10 bases in the middle. CDR1 and CDR2 (germline): SNHLY, FYNNEI. CDR3 size: 12 residues. Supplemented by reference TRBV2 and TRBJ2-7, the full variable domain reads EPEVTQTPSHQVTQMGQEVILRCVPISNHLYFYWYRQILGQKVEFLVSFYNNEISEKSEIFDDQFSVERPDGSNFTLKIRSTKLEDSAMYFCASSDLGLEQYFGPGTRLTVT.